The rows below give T cell receptor beta chains drawn from one sample of a study of T cell responses to AZD1222 COVID-19 vaccine. The method was immunoSEQ multiplex PCR; TCRdb's version includes in-frame clones alone and lacks a portion of them. Of fewer than 200,000 clones listed, 85% to 90% are singletons. The sequencing here drew on peripheral blood, taken on day 0 of AZD1222 vaccination. The receptors were gathered from an adult in good health. Each CDR3 is given with its conserved first and last residue. A D gene is named only where the DNA matches it firmly. Clone size, where shown, is once, few, many, or a class for clones that have expanded.

clone size	V gene	D gene	J gene	CDR3 protein	CDR3 DNA
once	TRBV5-1	TRBD1	TRBJ1-1	CASSLTRQGTNYASITEAFF	TGCGCCAGCAGCTTGACCAGACAGGGGACGAACTATGCCTCCATAACTGAAGCTTTCTTT
-	TRBV18	TRBD1	TRBJ1-1	CASSPGQGTEAFF	TGTGCCAGCTCACCCGGACAGGGGACTGAAGCTTTCTTT
-	TRBV11-3	-	TRBJ2-1	CASSLTAGAYNEQFF	TGTGCCAGCAGCTTAACGGCAGGGGCCTACAATGAGCAGTTCTTC
few	TRBV29-1	TRBD1	TRBJ2-5	CSGQGTLQETQYF	TGCAGCGGACAGGGGACTTTACAAGAGACCCAGTACTTC
-	TRBV30	TRBD1	TRBJ1-4	CAWSVGDRENEKLFF	TGTGCCTGGAGTGTCGGAGACAGGGAAAATGAAAAACTGTTTTTT
-	TRBV3-1/TRBV3-2	-	TRBJ2-1	CASSQRSLRWNNEQFF	TGTGCCAGCAGCCAAAGGAGCTTAAGATGGAACAATGAGCAGTTCTTC
-	TRBV6-5	-	TRBJ2-2	CASSKLGVGTGELFF	TGTGCCAGCAGCAAACTAGGGGTCGGGACCGGGGAGCTGTTTTTT
-	TRBV3-1/TRBV3-2	-	TRBJ1-4	CASIKFQSNEKLFF	TGTGCCAGCATTAAGTTTCAAAGTAATGAAAAACTGTTTTTT
-	TRBV6-4	TRBD1	TRBJ2-7	CASSEGQGTYEQYF	TGTGCCAGCAGTGAGGGACAGGGTACCTACGAGCAGTACTTC
-	TRBV6-6	TRBD1	TRBJ2-7	CASSPFWPGQGEYEQYF	TGTGCCAGCAGTCCATTCTGGCCGGGGCAGGGGGAGTACGAGCAGTACTTC
once	TRBV11-1	TRBD1	TRBJ1-3	CASSEGQEPENTIYF	TGTGCCAGCAGCGAAGGACAGGAACCAGAAAACACCATATATTTT
few	TRBV6-5	-	TRBJ1-2	CASPGQNLYGYTF	TGTGCCAGCCCGGGACAAAACCTCTATGGCTACACCTTC
-	TRBV28	TRBD1	TRBJ1-2	CASSQDRVVRNYGYTF	TGTGCCAGCAGCCAGGACAGGGTCGTCCGTAACTATGGCTACACCTTC
-	TRBV29-1	-	TRBJ1-4	CSVEVGEKLFF	TGCAGCGTTGAAGTTGGGGAAAAACTGTTTTTT
once	TRBV2	TRBD1	TRBJ1-1	CASSPTRDRGTEAFF	TGTGCCAGCAGCCCCACCCGGGACAGGGGCACTGAAGCTTTCTTT
-	TRBV5-5	-	TRBJ1-4	CASNEQGSEKLFF	TGTGCCAGCAACGAACAGGGAAGTGAAAAACTGTTTTTT
-	TRBV6-5	TRBD1	TRBJ1-2	CASSRGQGDAYGYTF	TGTGCCAGCAGCCGGGGACAGGGGGACGCCTATGGCTACACCTTC
-	TRBV28	-	TRBJ1-2	CASSLWQGIVGYTF	TGTGCCAGCAGTTTGTGGCAGGGAATTGTAGGCTACACCTTC
once	TRBV21-1	-	TRBJ1-2	CASSKHGYTF	TGTGCCAGCAGCAAACATGGCTACACCTTC
-	TRBV27	TRBD1	TRBJ1-2	CASSYRQGADGYTF	TGTGCCAGCAGTTACCGACAGGGGGCCGATGGCTACACCTTC
-	TRBV2	-	TRBJ1-4	CASRRGGASNEKLFF	TGTGCCAGCAGGCGGGGGGGGGCTAGTAATGAAAAACTGTTTTTT
-	TRBV11-2	-	TRBJ1-2	CASSLSPVGQNYGYTF	TGTGCCAGCAGCTTAAGCCCTGTTGGGCAGAACTATGGCTACACCTTC
-	TRBV4-3	-	TRBJ1-4	CASSQERAEKLFF	TGCGCCAGCAGCCAAGAGAGGGCAGAAAAACTGTTTTTT
once	TRBV28	TRBD1	TRBJ2-7	CASSRTGTGGYEQYF	TGTGCCAGCAGCCGAACCGGGACAGGGGGCTACGAGCAGTACTTC
-	TRBV28	TRBD1	TRBJ1-2	CASSSSSGQGAGSGYTF	TGTGCCAGCAGTTCATCCTCAGGACAGGGGGCAGGGAGTGGCTACACCTTC
-	TRBV7-2	TRBD1	TRBJ1-1	CASSSYRGQGTEAFF	TGTGCCAGCAGCTCGTACAGGGGGCAGGGCACTGAAGCTTTCTTT
-	TRBV5-1	-	TRBJ2-7	CASSRGTPSSYEQYF	TGCGCCAGCAGCCGCGGGACGCCGAGCTCCTACGAGCAGTACTTC
-	TRBV5-1	-	TRBJ2-3	CASSGGGTDTQYF	TGCGCCAGCAGCGGTGGGGGCACAGATACGCAGTATTTT
-	TRBV5-1	-	TRBJ2-5	CASSSGNRDETQYF	TGCGCCAGCAGCTCGGGAAACAGGGACGAGACCCAGTACTTC
-	TRBV3-1/TRBV3-2	TRBD1	TRBJ2-1	CASSQLMGQGSVNEQFF	TGTGCCAGCAGCCAACTAATGGGACAGGGTAGTGTCAATGAGCAGTTCTTC
few	TRBV19	TRBD1	TRBJ1-5	CASSLDRGNQPQHF	TGTGCCAGTAGTCTGGACAGGGGCAATCAGCCCCAGCATTTT
-	TRBV4-2	TRBD2	TRBJ2-1	CASSRLADYNEQFF	TGTGCCAGCAGTCGACTAGCGGATTACAATGAGCAGTTCTTC
few	TRBV7-2	TRBD1	TRBJ1-1	CASSFTGTGSGTEAFF	TGTGCCAGCAGCTTCACCGGGACAGGGTCCGGCACTGAAGCTTTCTTT
once	TRBV7-2	TRBD1	TRBJ1-2	CASSESGQGIHGYTF	TGTGCCAGCAGCGAGTCGGGACAGGGGATACATGGCTACACCTTC
-	TRBV10-3	-	TRBJ2-2	CAISLSGATGELFF	TGTGCCATCAGCTTATCAGGGGCCACCGGGGAGCTGTTTTTT
-	TRBV10-3	TRBD1	TRBJ1-2	CAITRQGSYGYTF	TGTGCCATCACTCGACAGGGAAGCTATGGCTACACCTTC
-	TRBV5-1	TRBD1	TRBJ1-2	CASSLRQGFGGYTF	TGCGCCAGCAGCTTGAGACAGGGGTTTGGTGGCTACACCTTC
few	TRBV29-1	-	TRBJ1-2	CSGVVAGANYGYTF	TGCAGCGGAGTCGTGGCAGGAGCTAACTATGGCTACACCTTC
-	TRBV12-3/TRBV12-4	-	TRBJ1-4	CASNEGTAKLFF	TGTGCCAGCAATGAGGGGACCGCAAAACTGTTTTTT
-	TRBV6-5	-	TRBJ1-5	CASSYSGDGHQPQHF	TGTGCCAGCAGTTACTCCGGGGACGGCCATCAGCCCCAGCATTTT
few	TRBV10-3	-	TRBJ2-1	CAGSRDFHEQFF	TGTGCCGGGTCCCGGGACTTTCATGAGCAGTTCTTC
once	TRBV20-1	TRBD2	TRBJ2-3	CSASTAGGRTYTQYF	TGCAGTGCTAGTACCGCGGGAGGGCGCACATATACGCAGTATTTT
-	TRBV11-3	-	TRBJ2-1	CASSRSSYNEQFF	TGTGCCAGCAGCCGAAGCTCCTACAATGAGCAGTTCTTC
once	TRBV3-1/TRBV3-2	-	TRBJ2-7	CASSQSGYEQYF	TGTGCCAGCAGCCAAAGTGGCTACGAGCAGTACTTC
-	TRBV5-5	-	TRBJ1-4	CASSGGTTTTNEKLFF	TGTGCCAGCAGCGGGGGGACAACCACAACTAATGAAAAACTGTTTTTT
-	TRBV5-1	-	TRBJ1-4	CASSLGSGINEKLFF	TGCGCCAGCAGCCTAGGTTCCGGGATCAATGAAAAACTGTTTTTT
-	TRBV6-5	TRBD2	TRBJ2-5	CASSYGAGGNGETQYF	TGTGCCAGCAGTTATGGGGCGGGGGGCAACGGAGAGACCCAGTACTTC
-	TRBV5-1	TRBD1	TRBJ2-6	CASSWGPGQGPSGANVLTF	TGCGCCAGCAGCTGGGGTCCAGGACAGGGCCCTTCTGGGGCCAACGTCCTGACTTTC
few	TRBV2	TRBD1	TRBJ1-2	CASRQGPGYGYTF	TGTGCCAGCCGACAGGGGCCTGGCTATGGCTACACCTTC
-	TRBV6-1	-	TRBJ2-2	CASSEADTGELFF	TGTGCCAGCAGTGAAGCTGACACCGGGGAGCTGTTTTTT
-	TRBV10-3	-	TRBJ1-5	CAIGQATSNQPQHF	TGTGCCATTGGACAAGCAACTAGCAATCAGCCCCAGCATTTT
-	TRBV28	-	TRBJ2-2	CASRSPGASGELFF	TGTGCCAGCAGGTCCCCAGGGGCGTCCGGGGAGCTGTTTTTT
-	TRBV21-1	-	TRBJ2-3	CASSGRTPAADTQYF	TGTGCCAGCAGCGGACGGACACCTGCCGCAGATACGCAGTATTTT
-	TRBV28	TRBD2	TRBJ2-1	CASSSILAGNEQFF	TGTGCCAGCAGTTCCATCCTAGCGGGCAATGAGCAGTTCTTC
few	TRBV10-1	-	TRBJ2-7	CASSAGRTQRIRSYEQYF	TGCGCCAGCAGTGCCGGGCGGACTCAGCGGATACGCTCCTACGAGCAGTACTTC